This entry lists 10 T cell receptor beta chains sequenced from one sample in a study of CD8 T cells in Susac syndrome. Random hexamers were used to reverse transcribe an amount of about 0.45 to 1 ug RNA. TCRdb fed the immunoSEQ multiplex PCR reads into MiXCR, producing one record per CDR3 protein. The sample lists 200,000 to 250,000 distinct CDR3 sequences, about 95% seen once, with 0.15% to 0.2% in the top ten. The sample was CD4+ T cells from PBMCs. These receptors all come from a human donor with Susac syndrome.

V gene TRBV9 combines with J gene TRBJ2-3; D gene uncertain. Germline V gene sequence: CDR1 SGDLS, CDR2 YYNGEE. This CDR3 has 12 residues. Trimming left V 2 bases short and J 2 bases short, with 3 bases between. CDR3 in amino acids: CASSVITDTQYF. CDR3 nucleotides: TGTGCCAGCAGCGTCATCACAGATACGCAGTATTTT.

The rearrangement links TRBV11-2 to TRBJ2-4; D uncertain. V lost 5 bases and J lost 8, with 13 bases in between. This CDR3 spans 13 amino acids. Germline V gene lookup returns CDR1 SGHAT and CDR2 FQNNGV. The CDR3 bases are TGTGCCAGCAGCCTGGGCGAGAGTTACATTCAGTACTTC. This gives the protein CASSLGESYIQYF.

This chain joins TRBV5-8 and TRBJ2-1; 7 nucleotides line up with TRBD1. From germline, CDR1 is SGHTS and CDR2 YDEGEE. V lost 7 bases to trimming and J lost 1 base; unmatched junction nucleotides: 8. CDR3 length: 15 amino acids. The CDR3 sequence: CASYLQGMSYNEQFF. The DNA of the CDR3 is TGTGCCAGCTACCTACAGGGGATGTCCTACAATGAGCAGTTCTTC. Based on the CDR3 plus reference TRBV5-8 and TRBJ2-1, the full variable domain is EAGVTQSPTHLIKTRGQQATLRCSPISGHTSVYWYQQALGLGLQFLLWYDEGEERNRGNFPPRFSGRQFPNYSSELNVNALELEDSALYLCASYLQGMSYNEQFFGPGTRLTVL.

This sequence joins TRBV7-9 and TRBJ1-1; possibly TRBD1 for D (5 bases). The CDR3 contains 16 residues. Germline V gives CDR1 SEHNR, CDR2 FQNEAQ (reference sequence). V was trimmed by 2 bases and J by 6 bases, leaving 19 bases between them. The DNA of the CDR3 is TGTGCCAGCAGCTTACTTGGACAAGAGGGTGGCGCTGAAGCTTTCTTT. Its translation is CASSLLGQEGGAEAFF. The complete variable domain, with remaining parts taken from reference TRBV7-9 and TRBJ1-1, reads DTGVSQNPRHKITKRGQNVTFRCDPISEHNRLYWYRQTLGQGPEFLTYFQNEAQLEKSRLLSDRFSAERPKGSFSTLEIQRTEQGDSAMYLCASSLLGQEGGAEAFFGQGTRLTVV.

The V gene is TRBV5-6, the J gene TRBJ2-1; D remains ambiguous. Germline CDR1 and CDR2: SGHDT and YYEEEE. The CDR3 is made up of 12 amino acids. Trimming removed 2 bases at V and 6 bases at J, with 6 bases between. CDR3 loop: CASSLQFNEQFF. In DNA, the CDR3 is TGTGCCAGCAGCTTACAGTTCAATGAGCAGTTCTTC.

In its sample, this clonotype was seen once. The chain combines TRBV20-1 with TRBJ2-2; D is unresolved. Per germline, CDR1 DFQATT and CDR2 SNEGSKA (reference sequence). The V end was cut by 2 bases, the J end by 4 bases, with 8 bases between. This CDR3 comprises 13 residues. CDR3 nucleotide sequence: TGCAGTGCTAGATTAGGCGTCACCGGGGAGCTGTTTTTT. Protein: CSARLGVTGELFF.

The rearrangement joins TRBV5-4 to TRBJ2-5; D is perhaps TRBD1 or TRBD2 (5 bases each). The CDR3 totals 15 residues. Germline CDR1 and CDR2: SGHNT and YYREEE (reference sequence). V shed 0 bases and J shed 0 bases, with 9 bases lying between them. The CDR3 region has the DNA TGTGCCAGCAGCTTGGCAGGGAGAAACCAAGAGACCCAGTACTTC. Translation: CASSLAGRNQETQYF.

This sequence joins TRBV4-3 and TRBJ2-1; D is perhaps TRBD2 (7 bases). Between the trimmed V and J ends, which lost 1 base and 5 bases, there was a span of 18 bases. CDR1 LGHNA and CDR2 YSLEER come from the germline V gene. This CDR3 is 17 amino acids long. CDR3 sequence (DNA): TGCGCCAGCAGCCAAGGGGATGCGGGGGCCTATAACAATGAGCAGTTCTTC. Encoded protein: CASSQGDAGAYNNEQFF.

This rearrangement joins TRBV7-2 to TRBJ2-5; D possibly corresponds to TRBD2 (7 bases). The length of the CDR3 is 15 residues. V lost 2 bases, J lost 4 bases, and 14 bases lay in between. Germline assignment: CDR1 SGHTA and CDR2 FQGNSA. CDR3 in amino acids: CASSLWGGPRETQYF. CDR3 nucleotide sequence: TGTGCCAGCAGCTTATGGGGGGGCCCGCGAGAGACCCAGTACTTC.

The rearrangement uses TRBV7-2 and TRBJ2-1, with D possibly TRBD2 on 6 matching bases. CDR3 length equals 13 residues. V shed 1 base and J shed 9 bases, with 10 bases lying between them. Germline V gene data show CDR1 as SGHTA and CDR2 as FQGNSA. This CDR3 reads CASSLVQGGEQFF. Written as DNA, the CDR3 is TGTGCCAGCAGCTTAGTTCAGGGAGGTGAGCAGTTCTTC.